Listed below are T cell receptor beta chains from one sample, sequenced in a study of T cell repertoires in cytomegalovirus infection. TCRdb fed the reads into MiXCR, producing one record per CDR3 protein. The table records 480,000 or so distinct CDR3 sequences, about 11% of them present only once. Sequenced: PBMCs. The receptors derive from a human donor in good health (CMV status not recorded). Some clones in this sample may be carry-over from other donors' samples. CDR3s include the opening cysteine and the closing phenylalanine or tryptophan. The order of the fields is J gene, clone size, D gene, V gene, CDR3 protein, CDR3 DNA. D genes are given only for firm matches. Expanded clones are given a class, and other clones once, few, many or no size at all.

j_call: TRBJ2-2
clone_size: NA
d_call: TRBD2
v_call: TRBV9
cdr3_aa: CASSPSRTSGITGELFF
cdr3_nt: TGTGCCAGCAGCCCCTCCCGGACTAGCGGAATCACCGGGGAGCTGTTTTTT

j_call: TRBJ1-1
clone_size: NA
d_call: NA
v_call: TRBV12-3/TRBV12-4
cdr3_aa: CASSLRGGAFF
cdr3_nt: TGTGCCAGCAGTTTGAGAGGGGGAGCTTTCTTT

j_call: TRBJ2-4
clone_size: many
d_call: NA
v_call: TRBV5-1
cdr3_aa: CASSPNGAYRDIQYF
cdr3_nt: TGCGCCAGCAGCCCCAACGGAGCCTATCGGGACATTCAGTACTTC

j_call: TRBJ1-6
clone_size: many
d_call: NA
v_call: TRBV28
cdr3_aa: CASSLGGVSSPLHF
cdr3_nt: TGTGCCAGCAGTTTAGGAGGGGTCAGTTCACCCCTCCACTTT

j_call: TRBJ1-5
clone_size: many
d_call: TRBD1
v_call: TRBV19
cdr3_aa: CASSDRAGSNQPQHF
cdr3_nt: TGTGCCAGTAGTGACAGGGCGGGTAGCAATCAGCCCCAGCATTTT

j_call: TRBJ1-5
clone_size: NA
d_call: TRBD1
v_call: TRBV27
cdr3_aa: CASSPFGTANNQPQHF
cdr3_nt: TGTGCCAGCAGTCCCTTTGGGACAGCAAATAATCAGCCCCAGCATTTT

j_call: TRBJ1-1
clone_size: many
d_call: NA
v_call: TRBV7-3
cdr3_aa: CASSLTGVLETEAFF
cdr3_nt: TGTGCCAGCAGCTTAACCGGGGTTCTAGAGACTGAAGCTTTCTTT

j_call: TRBJ1-1
clone_size: few
d_call: TRBD1
v_call: TRBV12-3/TRBV12-4
cdr3_aa: CASSFSGGDAEAFF
cdr3_nt: TGTGCCAGCAGTTTCTCAGGGGGGGACGCTGAAGCTTTCTTT

j_call: TRBJ2-1
clone_size: few
d_call: TRBD1
v_call: TRBV3-1
cdr3_aa: CASSQTGTGAYNEQFF
cdr3_nt: TGTGCCAGCAGCCAAACCGGGACAGGGGCCTACAATGAGCAGTTCTTC

j_call: TRBJ2-7
clone_size: many
d_call: TRBD2
v_call: TRBV7-2
cdr3_aa: CASSDRLAGSSYEQYF
cdr3_nt: TGTGCCAGCAGCGACCGATTAGCGGGAAGCTCCTACGAGCAGTACTTC

j_call: TRBJ2-3
clone_size: many
d_call: NA
v_call: TRBV6-1
cdr3_aa: CASSEARPTDTQYF
cdr3_nt: TGTGCCAGCAGTGAAGCGCGGCCGACAGATACGCAGTATTTT

j_call: TRBJ2-3
clone_size: many
d_call: TRBD2
v_call: TRBV6-1
cdr3_aa: CASSKAPAGAGVTDTQYF
cdr3_nt: TGTGCCAGCAGTAAAGCCCCAGCAGGAGCGGGAGTGACAGATACGCAGTATTTT

j_call: TRBJ2-1
clone_size: few
d_call: NA
v_call: TRBV20-1
cdr3_aa: CSARDFARTYNEQFF
cdr3_nt: TGCAGTGCTAGAGATTTTGCCAGGACTTACAATGAGCAGTTCTTC

j_call: TRBJ1-1
clone_size: many
d_call: NA
v_call: TRBV7-3
cdr3_aa: CASSFNRNTEAFF
cdr3_nt: TGTGCCAGCAGCTTTAACAGGAACACTGAAGCTTTCTTT

j_call: TRBJ1-4
clone_size: few
d_call: NA
v_call: TRBV6-6
cdr3_aa: CASSHGQDATNEKLFF
cdr3_nt: TGTGCCAGCAGTCACGGGCAGGATGCAACTAATGAAAAACTGTTTTTT

j_call: TRBJ2-3
clone_size: NA
d_call: TRBD1
v_call: TRBV29-1
cdr3_aa: CSVWTGSDTQYF
cdr3_nt: TGCAGCGTCTGGACAGGCTCAGATACGCAGTATTTT

j_call: TRBJ1-5
clone_size: NA
d_call: NA
v_call: TRBV12-5
cdr3_aa: CASGSGMSNQPQHF
cdr3_nt: TGTGCTAGTGGATCAGGGATGAGCAATCAGCCCCAGCATTTT

j_call: TRBJ1-2
clone_size: many
d_call: TRBD1
v_call: TRBV11-2
cdr3_aa: CASSALSGTGGDGYTF
cdr3_nt: TGTGCCAGCAGCGCCTTATCCGGGACAGGGGGCGACGGCTACACCTTC

j_call: TRBJ1-2
clone_size: NA
d_call: TRBD1
v_call: TRBV12-3/TRBV12-4
cdr3_aa: CASSFGYRGYGYTF
cdr3_nt: TGTGCCAGCAGTTTCGGCTACAGGGGCTATGGCTACACCTTC

j_call: TRBJ2-7
clone_size: few
d_call: NA
v_call: TRBV28
cdr3_aa: CASRPVVGQGFFF
cdr3_nt: TGTGCCAGCAGACCCGTAGTAGGCCAGGGGTTCTTCTTC

j_call: TRBJ2-1
clone_size: few
d_call: TRBD1
v_call: TRBV7-9
cdr3_aa: CASSSGTGTTQFF
cdr3_nt: TGTGCCAGCAGCTCCGGGACAGGGACTACGCAGTTCTTC

j_call: TRBJ2-7
clone_size: few
d_call: NA
v_call: TRBV20-1
cdr3_aa: CSVEPHSDNYEQYF
cdr3_nt: TGCAGTGTTGAACCGCACAGTGACAACTACGAGCAGTACTTC

j_call: TRBJ2-2
clone_size: many
d_call: NA
v_call: TRBV6-2/TRBV6-3
cdr3_aa: CASSYEGRGTQTGELFF
cdr3_nt: TGTGCCAGCAGTTACGAGGGAAGGGGGACCCAGACCGGGGAGCTGTTTTTT

j_call: TRBJ1-2
clone_size: many
d_call: NA
v_call: TRBV6-1
cdr3_aa: CASSEGLRGYGYTF
cdr3_nt: TGTGCCAGCAGTGAGGGGCTCCGCGGGTATGGCTACACCTTC

j_call: TRBJ2-2
clone_size: many
d_call: NA
v_call: TRBV20-1
cdr3_aa: CSARVGGSQGYSGELFF
cdr3_nt: TGCAGTGCTAGAGTGGGGGGCAGTCAGGGGTACTCCGGGGAGCTGTTTTTT

j_call: TRBJ1-2
clone_size: many
d_call: NA
v_call: TRBV2
cdr3_aa: CASSGVQGNYGYTF
cdr3_nt: TGTGCCAGCAGTGGGGTCCAGGGAAACTATGGCTACACCTTC

j_call: TRBJ2-5
clone_size: many
d_call: TRBD2
v_call: TRBV23-1
cdr3_aa: CASSQSATRGLAGGTRETQYF
cdr3_nt: TGCGCCAGCAGTCAATCCGCTACCCGTGGACTAGCGGGGGGGACGCGGGAGACCCAGTACTTC

j_call: TRBJ2-7
clone_size: many
d_call: NA
v_call: TRBV7-3
cdr3_aa: CASSSQGGYEQYF
cdr3_nt: TGTGCCAGCAGCTCCCAGGGCGGATACGAGCAGTACTTC

j_call: TRBJ1-1
clone_size: many
d_call: TRBD1
v_call: TRBV29-1
cdr3_aa: CSAWTGVNTEAFF
cdr3_nt: TGCAGCGCCTGGACAGGGGTGAACACTGAAGCTTTCTTT

j_call: TRBJ2-1
clone_size: many
d_call: TRBD2
v_call: TRBV11-3
cdr3_aa: CASSLREAGDNEQFF
cdr3_nt: TGTGCCAGCAGCTTGAGGGAAGCGGGGGACAATGAGCAGTTCTTC

j_call: TRBJ2-7
clone_size: many
d_call: NA
v_call: TRBV7-2
cdr3_aa: CASSLVGGDYEQYF
cdr3_nt: TGTGCCAGCAGCTTAGTCGGGGGAGACTACGAGCAGTACTTC

j_call: TRBJ2-2
clone_size: many
d_call: TRBD2
v_call: TRBV7-2
cdr3_aa: CASSPEAGWTGELFF
cdr3_nt: TGTGCCAGCAGCCCTGAAGCGGGGTGGACCGGGGAGCTGTTTTTT

j_call: TRBJ2-7
clone_size: NA
d_call: TRBD1
v_call: TRBV28
cdr3_aa: CASLEQGALGTYEQYF
cdr3_nt: TGTGCCAGCCTCGAACAGGGGGCGCTGGGAACCTACGAGCAGTACTTC

j_call: TRBJ2-7
clone_size: NA
d_call: NA
v_call: TRBV5-1
cdr3_aa: CASSLGTNSYEQYF
cdr3_nt: TGCGCCAGCAGCTTAGGTACTAACTCCTACGAGCAGTACTTC